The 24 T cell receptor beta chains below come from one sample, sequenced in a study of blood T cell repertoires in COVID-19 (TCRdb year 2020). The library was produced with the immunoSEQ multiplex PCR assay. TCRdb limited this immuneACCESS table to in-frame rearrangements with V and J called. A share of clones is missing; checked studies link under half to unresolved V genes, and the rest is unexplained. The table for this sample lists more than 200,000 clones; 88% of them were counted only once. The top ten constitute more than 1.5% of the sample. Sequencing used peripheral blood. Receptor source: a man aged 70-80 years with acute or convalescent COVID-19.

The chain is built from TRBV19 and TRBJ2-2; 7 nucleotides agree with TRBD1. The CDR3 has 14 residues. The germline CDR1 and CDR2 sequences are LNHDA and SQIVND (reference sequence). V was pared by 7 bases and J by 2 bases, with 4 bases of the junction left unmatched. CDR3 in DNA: TGTGCCAGTAATAGGGACAGAAACACCGGGGAGCTGTTTTTT. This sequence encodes CASNRDRNTGELFF.

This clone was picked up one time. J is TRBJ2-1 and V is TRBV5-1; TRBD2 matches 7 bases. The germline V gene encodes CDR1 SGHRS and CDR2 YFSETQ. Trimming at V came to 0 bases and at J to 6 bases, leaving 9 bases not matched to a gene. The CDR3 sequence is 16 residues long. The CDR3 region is CASSLDGGRLGNEQFF. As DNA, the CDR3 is TGCGCCAGCAGCTTGGACGGCGGGAGACTGGGCAATGAGCAGTTCTTC.

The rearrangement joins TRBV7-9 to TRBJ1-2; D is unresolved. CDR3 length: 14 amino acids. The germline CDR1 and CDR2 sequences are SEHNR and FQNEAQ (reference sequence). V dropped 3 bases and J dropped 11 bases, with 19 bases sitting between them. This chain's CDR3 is CASSLSGMGIEYTF. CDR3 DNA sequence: TGTGCCAGCAGCTTGAGCGGAATGGGGATTGAGTACACCTTC.

Here the CDR3 DNA reads TGTGCCAGCAGCGTAGGGAGACAGTTAGGCCAAGAGACCCAGTACTTC. It is translated as CASSVGRQLGQETQYF. The chain uses TRBV9 and TRBJ2-5, with D possibly being TRBD1 (5 bases). This CDR3 spans 16 amino acids. The V gene's germline CDR1 is SGDLS and CDR2 YYNGEE. With 0 bases removed from V and 1 base from J, the gap between germline ends came to 13 bases.

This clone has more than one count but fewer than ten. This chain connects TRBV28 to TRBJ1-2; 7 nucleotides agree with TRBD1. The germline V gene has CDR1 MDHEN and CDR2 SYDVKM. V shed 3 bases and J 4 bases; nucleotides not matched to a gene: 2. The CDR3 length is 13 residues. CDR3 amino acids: CASSLTGPYGYTF. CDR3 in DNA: TGTGCCAGCAGTTTGACAGGGCCCTATGGCTACACCTTC.

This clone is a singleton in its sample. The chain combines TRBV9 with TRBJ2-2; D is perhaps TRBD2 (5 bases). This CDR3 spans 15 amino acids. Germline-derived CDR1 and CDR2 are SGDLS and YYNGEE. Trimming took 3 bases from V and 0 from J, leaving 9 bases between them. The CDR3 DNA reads TGTGCCAGCAGCGCCGGGGTGACGAACACCGGGGAGCTGTTTTTT. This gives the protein CASSAGVTNTGELFF.

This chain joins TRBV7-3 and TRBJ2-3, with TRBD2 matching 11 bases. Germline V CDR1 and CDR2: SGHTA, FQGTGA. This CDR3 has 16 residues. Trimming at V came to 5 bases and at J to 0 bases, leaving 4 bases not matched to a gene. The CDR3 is CASSATSGTSTDTQYF. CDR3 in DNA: TGTGCCAGCAGCGCGACTAGCGGGACTAGCACAGATACGCAGTATTTT. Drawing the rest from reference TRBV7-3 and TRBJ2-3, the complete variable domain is GAGVSQTPSNKVTEKGKYVELRCDPISGHTALYWYRQSLGQGPEFLIYFQGTGAADDSGLPNDRFFAVRPEGSVSTLKIQRTERGDSAVYLCASSATSGTSTDTQYFGPGTRLTVL.

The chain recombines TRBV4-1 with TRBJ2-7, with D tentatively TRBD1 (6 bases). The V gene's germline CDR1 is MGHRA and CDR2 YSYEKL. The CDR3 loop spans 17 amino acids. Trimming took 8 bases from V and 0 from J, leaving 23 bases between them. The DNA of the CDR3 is TGCGCCAGCGCACCCGCCCTACAGGGCCCCAGCTCCTACGAGCAGTACTTC. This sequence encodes CASAPALQGPSSYEQYF.

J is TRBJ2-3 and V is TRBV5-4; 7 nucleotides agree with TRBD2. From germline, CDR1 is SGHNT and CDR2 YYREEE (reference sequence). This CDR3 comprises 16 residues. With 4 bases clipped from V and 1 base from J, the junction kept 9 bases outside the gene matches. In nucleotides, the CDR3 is TGTGCCAGCAGCGGTCAAAGGGCGGGGGGCACAGATACGCAGTATTTT. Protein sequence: CASSGQRAGGTDTQYF.

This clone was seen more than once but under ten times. The CDR3 here is CASSQDASGSQNEQFF. DNA of the CDR3: TGCGCCAGCAGCCAAGATGCTAGCGGGAGTCAGAATGAGCAGTTCTTC. V and J are TRBV4-1 and TRBJ2-1; 10 nucleotides align to TRBD2. CDR3 length equals 16 residues. Germline CDR1 is MGHRA and CDR2 is YSYEKL. Unmatched junction bases numbered 6, after V lost 0 bases and J lost 7 bases.

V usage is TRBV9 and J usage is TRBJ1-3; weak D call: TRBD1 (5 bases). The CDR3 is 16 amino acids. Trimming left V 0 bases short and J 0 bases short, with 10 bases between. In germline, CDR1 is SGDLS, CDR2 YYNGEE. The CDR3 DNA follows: TGTGCCAGCAGCGTAGGAGGACACCTCTCTGGAAACACCATATATTTT. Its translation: CASSVGGHLSGNTIYF.

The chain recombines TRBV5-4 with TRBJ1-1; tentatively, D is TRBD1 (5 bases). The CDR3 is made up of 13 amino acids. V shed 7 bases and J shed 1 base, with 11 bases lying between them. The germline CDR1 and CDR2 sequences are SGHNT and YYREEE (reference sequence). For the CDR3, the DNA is TGTGCCAGCCGGGCGCAGGGGAACACTGAAGCTTTCTTT. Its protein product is CASRAQGNTEAFF.

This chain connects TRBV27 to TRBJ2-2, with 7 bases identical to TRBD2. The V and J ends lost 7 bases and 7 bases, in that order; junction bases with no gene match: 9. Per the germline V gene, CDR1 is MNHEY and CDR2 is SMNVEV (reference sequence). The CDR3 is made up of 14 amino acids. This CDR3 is CASIILASSGELFF. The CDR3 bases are TGTGCCAGCATTATACTAGCGAGTAGCGGGGAGCTGTTTTTT.

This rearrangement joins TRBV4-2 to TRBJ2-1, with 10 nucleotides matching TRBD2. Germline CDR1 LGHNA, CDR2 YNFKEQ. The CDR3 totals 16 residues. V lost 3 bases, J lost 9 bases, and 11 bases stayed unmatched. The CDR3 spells CASSQEPGLAHFEQFF. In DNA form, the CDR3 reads TGTGCCAGCAGCCAGGAACCGGGACTAGCGCATTTTGAGCAGTTCTTC.

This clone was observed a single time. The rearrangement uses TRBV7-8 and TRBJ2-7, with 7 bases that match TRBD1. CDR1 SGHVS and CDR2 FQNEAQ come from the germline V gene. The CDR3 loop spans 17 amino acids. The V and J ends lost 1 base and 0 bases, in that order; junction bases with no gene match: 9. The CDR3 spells CASSLESPRGSSYEQYF. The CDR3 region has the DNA TGTGCCAGCAGCTTAGAATCTCCCAGGGGGTCCTCCTACGAGCAGTACTTC.

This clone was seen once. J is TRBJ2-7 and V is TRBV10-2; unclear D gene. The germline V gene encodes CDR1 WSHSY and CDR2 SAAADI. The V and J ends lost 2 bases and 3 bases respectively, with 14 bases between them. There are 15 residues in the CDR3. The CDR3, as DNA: TGCGCCAGCAGTGAGGAGGAGATTCCCATCTACGAGCAGTACTTC. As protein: CASSEEEIPIYEQYF.

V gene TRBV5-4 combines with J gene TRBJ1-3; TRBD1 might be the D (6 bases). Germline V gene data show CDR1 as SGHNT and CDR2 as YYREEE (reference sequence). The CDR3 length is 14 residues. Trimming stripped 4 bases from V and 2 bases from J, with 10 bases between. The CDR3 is CASSVYRAGNTIYF. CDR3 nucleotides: TGTGCCAGCAGCGTTTACAGGGCTGGAAACACCATATATTTT.

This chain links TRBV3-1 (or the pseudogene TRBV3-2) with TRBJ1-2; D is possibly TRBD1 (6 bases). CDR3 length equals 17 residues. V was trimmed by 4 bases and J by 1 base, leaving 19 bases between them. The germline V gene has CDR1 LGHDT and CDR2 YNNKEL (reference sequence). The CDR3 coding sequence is TGTGCCAGCAGCCGTCGACAGGAGTCGTGGGGTAACTATGGCTACACCTTC. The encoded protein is CASSRRQESWGNYGYTF.

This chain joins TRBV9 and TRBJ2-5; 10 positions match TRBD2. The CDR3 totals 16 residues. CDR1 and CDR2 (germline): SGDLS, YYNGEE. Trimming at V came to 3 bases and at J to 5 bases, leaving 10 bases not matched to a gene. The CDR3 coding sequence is TGTGCCAGCAGCGGACCACTAGCGGGGATCGGGGAGACCCAGTACTTC. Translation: CASSGPLAGIGETQYF.

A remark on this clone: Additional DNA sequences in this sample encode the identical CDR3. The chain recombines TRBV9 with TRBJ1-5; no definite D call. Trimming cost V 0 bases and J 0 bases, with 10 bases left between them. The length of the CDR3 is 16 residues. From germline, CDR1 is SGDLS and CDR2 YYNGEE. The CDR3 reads CASSVGPGYSNQPQHF. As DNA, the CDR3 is TGTGCCAGCAGCGTAGGTCCAGGCTATAGCAATCAGCCCCAGCATTTT.

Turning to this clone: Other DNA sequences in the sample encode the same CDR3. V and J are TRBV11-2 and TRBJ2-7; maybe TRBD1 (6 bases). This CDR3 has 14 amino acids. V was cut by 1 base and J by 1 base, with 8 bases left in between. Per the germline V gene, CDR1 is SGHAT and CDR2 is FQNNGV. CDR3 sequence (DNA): TGTGCCAGCAGCTTAGTCAGGGGATCCTACGAGCAGTACTTC. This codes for CASSLVRGSYEQYF.

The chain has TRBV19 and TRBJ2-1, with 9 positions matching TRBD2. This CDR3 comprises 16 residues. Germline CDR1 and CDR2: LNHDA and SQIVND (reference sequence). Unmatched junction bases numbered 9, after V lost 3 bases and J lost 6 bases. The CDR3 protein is CASSITAGAGGNEQFF. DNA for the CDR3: TGTGCCAGTAGTATCACAGCGGGAGCGGGGGGCAATGAGCAGTTCTTC.

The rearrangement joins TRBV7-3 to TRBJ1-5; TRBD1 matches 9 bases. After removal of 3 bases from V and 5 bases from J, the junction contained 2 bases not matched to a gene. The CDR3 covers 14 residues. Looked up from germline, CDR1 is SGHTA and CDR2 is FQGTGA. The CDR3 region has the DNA TGTGCCAGCAGCTTGGGACAGGGCGATCAGCCCCAGCATTTT. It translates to CASSLGQGDQPQHF. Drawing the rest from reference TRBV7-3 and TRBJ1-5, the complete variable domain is GAGVSQTPSNKVTEKGKYVELRCDPISGHTALYWYRQSLGQGPEFLIYFQGTGAADDSGLPNDRFFAVRPEGSVSTLKIQRTERGDSAVYLCASSLGQGDQPQHFGDGTRLSIL.

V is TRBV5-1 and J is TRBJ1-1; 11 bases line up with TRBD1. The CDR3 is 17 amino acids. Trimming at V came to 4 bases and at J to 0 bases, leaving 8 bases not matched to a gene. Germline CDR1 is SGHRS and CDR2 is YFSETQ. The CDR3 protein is CASSPGQGARMNTEAFF. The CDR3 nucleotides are TGCGCCAGCAGCCCCGGACAGGGGGCAAGGATGAACACTGAAGCTTTCTTT.